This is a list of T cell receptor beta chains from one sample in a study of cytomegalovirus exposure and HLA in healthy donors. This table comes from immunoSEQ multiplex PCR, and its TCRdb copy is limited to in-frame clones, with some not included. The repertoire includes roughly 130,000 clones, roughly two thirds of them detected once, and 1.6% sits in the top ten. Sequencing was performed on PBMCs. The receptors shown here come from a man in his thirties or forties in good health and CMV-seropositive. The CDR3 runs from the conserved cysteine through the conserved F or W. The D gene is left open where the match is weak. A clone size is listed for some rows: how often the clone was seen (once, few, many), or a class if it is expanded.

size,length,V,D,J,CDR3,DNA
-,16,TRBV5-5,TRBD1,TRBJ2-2,CASSIPSGTATGELFF,TGTGCCAGCAGCATTCCATCCGGGACAGCCACCGGGGAGCTGTTTTTT
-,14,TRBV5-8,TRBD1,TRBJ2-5,CASSYRTGQETQYF,TGTGCCAGCAGCTACCGGACAGGTCAAGAGACCCAGTACTTC
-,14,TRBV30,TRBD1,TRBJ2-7,CAWSGTGLSYEQYF,TGTGCCTGGAGTGGGACAGGGCTTTCCTACGAGCAGTACTTC
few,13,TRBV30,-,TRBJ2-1,CAWSGGPYNEQFF,TGTGCCTGGAGTGGGGGCCCCTACAATGAGCAGTTCTTC
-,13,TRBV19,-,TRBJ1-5,CASSTRNNQPQHF,TGTGCCAGTAGTACGCGGAACAATCAGCCCCAGCATTTT
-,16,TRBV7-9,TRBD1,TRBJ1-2,CASSFGATGSSYGYTF,TGTGCCAGCAGCTTTGGGGCGACAGGGAGTTCCTATGGCTACACCTTC
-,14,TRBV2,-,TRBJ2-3,CASSEFTSSDTQYF,TGTGCCAGCAGTGAATTTACTAGCTCAGATACGCAGTATTTT
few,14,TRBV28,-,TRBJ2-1,CASSLFDMWRKQFF,TGTGCCAGCAGTTTATTTGATATGTGGCGGAAGCAGTTCTTC
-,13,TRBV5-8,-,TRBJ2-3,CASSRGFADTQYF,TGTGCCAGCAGCCGCGGGTTTGCAGATACGCAGTATTTT
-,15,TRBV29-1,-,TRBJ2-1,CSVPVGVSSYNEQFF,TGCAGCGTCCCCGTAGGGGTAAGCTCCTACAATGAGCAGTTCTTC
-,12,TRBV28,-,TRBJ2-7,CASSLLVYEQYF,TGTGCCAGCAGTTTGTTAGTCTACGAGCAGTACTTC
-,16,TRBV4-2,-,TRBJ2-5,CASSQNGGMVGETQYF,TGTGCCAGCAGCCAAAATGGGGGGATGGTAGGAGAGACCCAGTACTTC
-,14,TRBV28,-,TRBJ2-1,CASRGGNLNNEQFF,TGTGCCAGCAGAGGCGGGAACTTAAACAATGAGCAGTTCTTC
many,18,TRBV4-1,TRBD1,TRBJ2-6,CASSLPDRGMSGANVLTF,TGCGCCAGCAGCCTCCCGGACAGGGGGATGTCTGGGGCCAACGTCCTGACTTTC
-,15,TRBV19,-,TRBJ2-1,CASSTEGDSYNEQFF,TGTGCCAGTAGTACCGAGGGCGATTCGTACAATGAGCAGTTCTTC
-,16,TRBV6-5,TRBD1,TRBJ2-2,CASSSFDRAGTGELFF,TGTGCCAGCAGTTCCTTTGACAGGGCGGGCACCGGGGAGCTGTTCTTT
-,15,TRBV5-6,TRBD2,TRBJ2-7,CASSFTSGGPYEQYF,TGTGCCAGCAGCTTTACTAGCGGGGGCCCCTACGAGCAGTACTTC
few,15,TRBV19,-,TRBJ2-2,CASTTQIGATGELFF,TGTGCCAGTACCACACAGATTGGGGCCACCGGGGAGCTGTTTTTT
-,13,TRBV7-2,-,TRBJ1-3,CASSLRSKEAIYF,TGTGCCAGCAGCTTACGGTCGAAGGAGGCCATATATTTT
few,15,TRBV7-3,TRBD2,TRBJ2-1,CASSWGTSSYNEQFF,TGTGCCAGCAGCTGGGGGACTAGCAGCTACAATGAGCAGTTCTTC
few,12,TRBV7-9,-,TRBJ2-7,CASSPTSLWQYF,TGTGCCAGCAGCCCAACAAGTCTGTGGCAGTACTTC
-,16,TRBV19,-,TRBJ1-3,CASSSPTGLSGNTIYF,TGTGCCAGTAGTTCGCCGACAGGACTCTCTGGAAACACCATATATTTT
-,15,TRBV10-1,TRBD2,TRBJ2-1,CASSAPGGAYNEQFF,TGCGCCAGCTCTGCTCCGGGAGGAGCCTACAATGAGCAGTTCTTC
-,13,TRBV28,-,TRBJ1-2,CASSFFLNYGYTF,TGTGCCAGCAGTTTTTTTCTTAACTATGGCTACACCTTC
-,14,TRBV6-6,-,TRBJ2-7,CASSYRGGWSEQYF,TGTGCCAGCAGTTACAGGGGGGGGTGGAGCGAGCAGTACTTC
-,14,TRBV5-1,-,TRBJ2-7,CASSLDRSGYEQYF,TGCGCCAGCAGCTTGGACAGGTCTGGGTACGAGCAGTACTTC
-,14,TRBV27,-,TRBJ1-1,CASSMTDSVYEAFF,TGTGCCAGCAGTATGACAGACTCGGTCTATGAAGCTTTCTTT
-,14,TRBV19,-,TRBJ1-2,CASNSQGGNYGYTF,TGTGCCAGTAACTCTCAGGGAGGTAACTATGGCTACACCTTC
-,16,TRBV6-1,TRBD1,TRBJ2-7,CASSERGTGWIYEQYF,TGTGCCAGCAGTGAAAGAGGGACAGGTTGGATCTACGAGCAGTACTTC
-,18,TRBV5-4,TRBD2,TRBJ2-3,CASSLKLAGTTSTDTQYF,TGTGCCAGCAGCTTGAAACTAGCGGGAACCACTAGCACAGATACGCAGTATTTT
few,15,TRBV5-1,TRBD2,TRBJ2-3,CATSAGGSGGDTQYF,TGCGCCACCTCAGCGGGCGGGAGTGGCGGAGATACGCAGTATTTT
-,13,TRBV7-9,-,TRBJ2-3,CASSRPLADTQYF,TGTGCCAGCAGCCGCCCCCTAGCGGATACGCAGTATTTT
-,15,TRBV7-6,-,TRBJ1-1,CASSSRTGLNTEAFF,TGTGCCAGCAGCTCCAGGACGGGATTGAACACTGAAGCTTTCTTT
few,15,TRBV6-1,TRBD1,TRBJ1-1,CASRETGWKNTEAFF,TGTGCCAGCAGGGAGACAGGGTGGAAGAACACTGAAGCTTTCTTT
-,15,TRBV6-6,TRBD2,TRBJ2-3,CASSTPGLLTDTQYF,TGTGCCAGCAGTACCCCGGGACTACTCACAGATACGCAGTATTTT
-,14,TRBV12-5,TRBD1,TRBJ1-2,CASGQKGQPYHYTF,TGTGCTAGTGGCCAAAAGGGACAGCCGTACCACTACACCTTC
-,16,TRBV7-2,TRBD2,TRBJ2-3,CASSLAGGPSWDTQYF,TGTGCCAGCAGCTTAGCGGGAGGGCCAAGTTGGGATACGCAGTATTTT
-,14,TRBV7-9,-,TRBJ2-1,CASSSGSLVNEQFF,TGTGCCAGCAGCTCGGGCTCACTAGTCAATGAGCAGTTCTTC
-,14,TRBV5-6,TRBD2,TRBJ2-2,CASSRRLAYGELFF,TGTGCCAGCAGTCGAAGACTAGCGTATGGGGAGCTGTTTTTT
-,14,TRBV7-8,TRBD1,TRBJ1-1,CASSSWDRDTEAFF,TGTGCCAGCAGCTCCTGGGACAGGGACACTGAAGCTTTCTTT
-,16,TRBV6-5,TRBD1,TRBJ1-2,CASSYTPGQGTRGYTF,TGTGCCAGCAGTTACACTCCGGGACAGGGGACGAGGGGCTACACCTTC
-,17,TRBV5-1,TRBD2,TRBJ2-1,CASSNFLSGKPFNEQFF,TGCGCCAGCAGCAACTTCCTTAGCGGGAAACCCTTCAATGAGCAGTTCTTC
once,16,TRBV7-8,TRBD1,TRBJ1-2,CASSLFPRQGDYGYTF,TGTGCCAGCAGCTTATTCCCGAGACAGGGGGACTATGGCTACACCTTC
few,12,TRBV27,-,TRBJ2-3,CASSPIAGTQYF,TGTGCCAGCAGTCCCATCGCAGGTACGCAGTATTTT
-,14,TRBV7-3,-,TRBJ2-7,CASSPRDFSYEQYF,TGTGCCAGCAGCCCACGGGACTTCTCCTACGAGCAGTACTTC
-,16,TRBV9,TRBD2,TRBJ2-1,CASSSRASGTYNEQFF,TGTGCCAGCAGCTCTCGGGCTAGCGGGACCTACAATGAGCAGTTCTTC
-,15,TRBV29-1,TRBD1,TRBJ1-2,CSVEGRTGDLYGYTF,TGCAGCGTTGAAGGAAGGACAGGGGACCTCTATGGCTACACCTTC
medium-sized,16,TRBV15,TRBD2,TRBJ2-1,CATSSTPGGSYNEQFF,TGTGCCACCAGCAGCACGCCGGGGGGTAGCTACAATGAGCAGTTCTTC
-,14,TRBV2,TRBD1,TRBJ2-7,CASSEGRGNDEQYF,TGTGCCAGCAGTGAGGGCAGGGGGAACGACGAGCAGTACTTC
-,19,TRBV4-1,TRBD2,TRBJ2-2,CASSQPGLAGGRGTGELFF,TGCGCCAGCAGCCAACCGGGACTAGCGGGAGGGCGGGGCACCGGGGAGCTGTTTTTT
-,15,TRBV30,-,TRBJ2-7,CAWSVPVAFSYEQYF,TGTGCCTGGAGTGTACCGGTAGCCTTCTCCTACGAGCAGTACTTC
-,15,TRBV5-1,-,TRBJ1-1,CASSNARVGNTEAFF,TGCGCCAGCAGCAATGCCCGGGTGGGGAACACTGAAGCTTTCTTT
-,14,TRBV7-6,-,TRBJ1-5,CASSLAEVGQPQHF,TGTGCCAGCAGCTTAGCGGAGGTAGGCCAGCCCCAGCATTTT